Following are 18 T cell receptor beta chains from one sample sequenced in a study of blood T cells in healthy people across ages. Next came a second PCR, run for about 6 to 11 cycles, which used a sample-barcoded 5' primer along with a J-beta primer mix. TCRdb redid the calling of the 5' RACE reads with MiXCR, one entry per CDR3 protein. The sample holds about 640,000 distinct CDR3 sequences, 45% to 65% seen once. The sequenced sample was blood. The receptors shown here come from a man aged 60 to 69 in good health.

The rearrangement uses TRBV29-1 and TRBJ2-1; TRBD1 matches at 10 bases. J lost 4 bases, V lost 7 bases, and 7 bases had no gene match. The CDR3 is 14 amino acids. Germline-derived CDR1 and CDR2 are SQVTM and ANQGSEA. Here the CDR3 reads CSGGGQGIYNEQFF. As DNA, the CDR3 is TGCAGCGGGGGGGGACAGGGGATTTACAATGAGCAGTTCTTC.

The rearrangement joins TRBV2 to TRBJ1-1; the D gene is possibly TRBD1 (6 bases). Trimming removed 8 bases from V and 0 bases from J, with 16 bases in between. Per the germline V gene, CDR1 is SNHLY and CDR2 is FYNNEI. The CDR3 is 15 amino acids. CDR3 residues: CASGGRGGLNTEAFF. The CDR3 DNA reads as TGTGCCAGCGGGGGAAGGGGGGGCCTGAACACTGAAGCTTTCTTT.

V gene TRBV20-1 combines with J gene TRBJ2-1; TRBD2 aligns across 7 bases. The CDR3 spans 17 residues. V was clipped by 0 bases and J by 3 bases; unmatched bases: 11. Per the germline V gene, CDR1 is DFQATT and CDR2 is SNEGSKA (reference sequence). CDR3 amino acids: CSARDPVLAKHYNEQFF. The CDR3 bases are TGCAGTGCTAGAGATCCCGTACTAGCGAAACACTACAATGAGCAGTTCTTC.

The V and J genes are TRBV7-9 and TRBJ1-6; no firm D call. With 1 base removed from V and 3 bases from J, the gap between germline ends came to 7 bases. CDR1 SEHNR and CDR2 FQNEAQ come from the germline V gene (reference sequence). The CDR3 consists of 15 residues. The CDR3 sequence: CASSLGEIYNSPLHF. The CDR3 DNA sequence: TGTGCCAGCAGCTTAGGGGAGATCTATAATTCACCCCTCCACTTT.

This clonotype has a single count. The rearrangement links TRBV5-1 to TRBJ2-3; TRBD1 matches 9 bases. The CDR3 consists of 13 residues. Losses at the gene ends were 0 bases for V and 13 bases for J; bases not matched to a gene: 6. The germline V gene has CDR1 SGHRS and CDR2 YFSETQ. This CDR3 reads CASSLVPRDREYF. The CDR3 nucleotides are TGCGCCAGCAGCTTGGTGCCCCGGGACAGGGAGTATTTT.

This chain uses TRBV12-3 or TRBV12-4 with TRBJ2-3, with 7 positions matching TRBD1. The V and J ends lost 6 bases and 0 bases, in that order; junction bases with no gene match: 9. The CDR3 is 16 residues long. The CDR3 DNA follows: TGTGCCAGCAGCCGGAGAGGGACAGCTAGCACAGATACGCAGTATTTT. Translation: CASSRRGTASTDTQYF.

The V and J genes are TRBV28 and TRBJ2-3, with 8 bases that match TRBD2. J lost 2 bases, V lost 5 bases, and 9 bases had no gene match. The CDR3 totals 16 residues. CDR1 is MDHEN and CDR2 is SYDVKM in the germline V gene. CDR3 sequence (DNA): TGTGCCAGCAGTACAACCGCTAGCGGGTTCACAGATACGCAGTATTTT. This sequence encodes CASSTTASGFTDTQYF.

The chain employs TRBV7-2 and TRBJ1-1; no clear D gene. The CDR3 spans 13 residues. Trimming took off 5 bases at V and 10 bases at J, with 17 bases between the two ends. Germline loops: CDR1 SGHTA, CDR2 FQGNSA. The CDR3, as DNA: TGTGCCAGCAGCAACCAAAGACTATCTGGAGCTTTCTTT. The encoded protein is CASSNQRLSGAFF.

The chain links TRBV20-1 to TRBJ2-1, with D possibly matching TRBD1 (5 bases). This CDR3 region has 13 residues. Between the trimmed V and J ends, which lost 1 base and 7 bases, there was a span of 11 bases. Germline loops: CDR1 DFQATT, CDR2 SNEGSKA (reference sequence). CDR3: CSARVQGDNEQFF. CDR3 coding DNA: TGCAGTGCTAGAGTTCAAGGGGATAATGAGCAGTTCTTC.

This rearrangement joins TRBV5-1 to TRBJ2-2, with 7 bases matching TRBD1. This CDR3 comprises 15 residues. The germline CDR1 and CDR2 sequences are SGHRS and YFSETQ. The V gene end was trimmed by 8 bases and the J gene end by 2 bases; junction bases not matched to a gene: 9. The CDR3 bases are TGCGCCAGTTCACTCAGGGACAGTAACACCGGGGAGCTGTTTTTT. It encodes CASSLRDSNTGELFF.

The gene calls are TRBV18 and TRBJ1-4, with unresolved D. Germline CDR1 KGHSH, CDR2 LQKENI. V lost 0 bases, J lost 9 bases, and 8 bases lay in between. The CDR3 extends over 13 amino acids. The CDR3 loop is CASSPPTGKKLFF. In DNA form, the CDR3 reads TGTGCCAGCTCACCACCGACGGGGAAAAAACTGTTTTTT.

The chain uses TRBV20-1 and TRBJ1-2; 8 nucleotides line up with TRBD1. V lost 4 bases, J lost 4 bases, and 11 bases stayed unmatched. Germline V lookup: CDR1 DFQATT, CDR2 SNEGSKA (reference sequence). The length of the CDR3 is 15 residues. The chain's CDR3 is CSAIPGQGDPYGYTF. The DNA for the CDR3 is TGCAGTGCTATCCCCGGACAGGGCGACCCCTATGGCTACACCTTC.

Only a few counts were recorded for this clonotype. The CDR3 DNA follows: TGTGCCAGCAGCCCCACGCTCCAGGGATCGGTTGAGCAGTTCTTC. This translates into CASSPTLQGSVEQFF. The gene calls are TRBV11-2 and TRBJ2-1; a possible D gene is TRBD1 (5 bases). The CDR3 covers 15 residues. V was clipped by 5 bases and J by 9 bases, with 20 bases between them. The germline gives CDR1 SGHAT, CDR2 FQNNGV.

The chain couples TRBV25-1 to TRBJ1-6; tentatively, D is TRBD1 (6 bases). The CDR3 totals 11 residues. In germline, CDR1 is MGHDK, CDR2 SYGVNS. V shed 4 bases and J shed 14 bases, with 9 bases lying between them. This CDR3 is CASSAAGALHF. The DNA for the CDR3 is TGTGCCAGCAGTGCCGCAGGGGCCCTCCACTTT.

This clonotype was detected once. V and J are TRBV4-1 and TRBJ1-6; maybe TRBD1 (6 bases). CDR3 length: 16 residues. Deletions cut 0 bases from V and 10 bases from J, with 16 bases between. CDR1 MGHRA and CDR2 YSYEKL come from the germline V gene. The CDR3 nucleotides read TGCGCCAGCAGCCAAGAAGGCAGGGGATTGGGCTCACCCCTCCACTTT. Protein product: CASSQEGRGLGSPLHF.

The CDR3 region has the DNA TGCAGCGTTGAAGATTCGGGGACAGGTGCTGACTACGAGCAGTACTTC. As protein: CSVEDSGTGADYEQYF. This chain joins TRBV29-1 and TRBJ2-7; TRBD1 matches at 8 bases. There are 16 residues in the CDR3. Trimming cost V 0 bases and J 3 bases; bases outside gene matches: 10. Per the germline V gene, CDR1 is SQVTM and CDR2 is ANQGSEA.

This clonotype was recorded a few times. The V call is TRBV4-2, the J call TRBJ2-1; TRBD2 matches 9 bases. This CDR3 is 15 amino acids long. V trimming: 5 bases; J trimming: 6 bases; junction bases outside the gene matches: 8. In germline, CDR1 is LGHNA, CDR2 YNFKEQ. CDR3 DNA sequence: TGTGCCAGCAGCTACCGCGGGGGGGCCGCCAATGAGCAGTTCTTC. It yields the protein CASSYRGGAANEQFF.

This clonotype was counted once. The rearrangement uses TRBV20-1 and TRBJ2-3; D gene unclear. The CDR3 is 12 amino acids. Between the trimmed V and J ends, which lost 3 bases and 6 bases, there was a span of 10 bases. Germline lookup yields CDR1 DFQATT and CDR2 SNEGSKA (reference sequence). This chain's CDR3 is CSARGNLDTQYF. CDR3 in DNA: TGCAGTGCTAGGGGGAACCTCGATACGCAGTATTTT.